The 6 T cell receptor beta chains presented below share a single source sample, sequenced in a study of T cells in women clearing cervical HPV infection. TCRdb keeps only in-frame clones here, not all; method: immunoSEQ multiplex PCR. The sample features 45,000 to 50,000 clones, with 35% to 45% in its top ten. The sequencing input was blood buffy coat. Source of these receptors: a woman aged 18 to 75 with a cervical HPV16 infection that either progressed to CIN3+ or cleared (not recorded which).

The chain's CDR3 is CASIGSGSDSNYGYTF. CDR3 bases read: TGCGCCAGCATCGGTTCAGGGTCCGACTCTAACTATGGC. This chain uses TRBV23-1 with TRBJ1-2; tentative D call: TRBD1 (5 bases). Read data end 3 residues before the CDR3 end; the end is taken from the germline J gene. TRBV23-1 is treated as an ORF (open reading frame) with a function not yet certain. This CDR3 has 16 residues. Trimming cost V 7 bases and J 0 bases, with 18 bases left between them.

A note on this clone: With the read ending 3 residues before the CDR3 end, the germline J gene is used to fill in that end. This chain connects TRBV19 to TRBJ2-4, with a possible D match to TRBD1 (6 bases). Looked up from germline, CDR1 is LNHDA and CDR2 is SQIVND (reference sequence). This CDR3 contains 14 residues. The CDR3 sequence is CASSSGHFLYGQYF. The part of the CDR3 DNA that was read is TGTGCCAGTAGTTCGGGACACTTCCTCTATGGT.

As regards this clone: The CDR3 goes on 3 residues after the read ends, and that part is filled in from the germline J gene. This sequence joins TRBV30 and TRBJ2-2; D call uncertain. The CDR3 is 16 residues long. Trimming took off 5 bases at V and 0 bases at J, with 16 bases between the two ends. Germline lookup yields CDR1 GTSNPN and CDR2 SVGIG (reference sequence). The part of the CDR3 DNA that was read is TGTGCCTGGGGCGGTGGATCGACGGCGAACACCGGGGAG. Its protein is CAWGGGSTANTGE. The full CDR3 protein is CAWGGGSTANTGELFF.

Comment on this clone: The read ends 3 residues shy of where the CDR3 ends; the end is completed using the germline J gene. The chain recombines TRBV20-1 with TRBJ1-5; TRBD1 might be the D (5 bases). This CDR3 has 12 amino acids. Germline V gene sequence: CDR1 DFQATT, CDR2 SNEGSKA (reference sequence). V was trimmed by 6 bases and J by 5 bases, leaving 11 bases between them. The CDR3: CSARPRDQPQHF. CDR3 bases read: TGCAGTGCCAGACCCAGGGATCAGCCC.

As regards this clone: The read terminates 3 residues ahead of where the CDR3 ends, so the germline J gene completes it. The V call is TRBV6-2 or TRBV6-3, the J call TRBJ1-2; tentative D call: TRBD1 (5 bases). Germline values: CDR1 MNHEY, CDR2 SVGEGT. V was cut by 4 bases and J by 6 bases, with 9 bases left in between. There are 12 residues in the CDR3. The CDR3 loop reads CASSFGGNGYTF. CDR3 bases read: TGTGCCAGCAGTTTCGGGGGGAATGGC.

Regarding this clone: At one of its ends the junction is not consistent with the germline gene, which may arise from a read error. The CDR3 end falls 3 residues outside the read, so it is completed with the germline J gene. The rearrangement uses TRBV7-3 and TRBJ2-3; D may be TRBD1 (7 bases). The CDR3 is made up of 15 amino acids. The V gene's germline CDR1 is SGHTA and CDR2 FQGTGA. CDR3 in amino acids: CASRFSAGGGDTQYF. The part of the CDR3 DNA that was read is TGTGCCAGCCGCTTCTCTGCAGGGGGAGGAGATACG.